These 20 T cell receptor beta chains share one sample of origin, sequenced in a study of early T cells in non-severe SARS-CoV-2 infection. TCRdb reprocessed the 5' RACE reads with MiXCR, giving one entry per CDR3 protein. This table has tens of thousands of distinct CDR3 sequences, about 5% appearing once. The sample consisted of whole blood. Every receptor here comes from an adult who was a healthcare worker with PCR-confirmed SARS-CoV-2 infection or an uninfected control (not recorded which).

This clonotype was recorded many times. The chain has TRBV4-3 and TRBJ2-3; 9 bases line up with TRBD2. The CDR3 is 16 residues long. The V gene end was trimmed by 2 bases and the J gene end by 2 bases; junction bases not matched to a gene: 5. Germline V lookup: CDR1 LGHNA, CDR2 YSLEER. The CDR3 nucleotides read TGCGCCAGCAGCCAACAGACTAGCGGCCTCACAGATACGCAGTATTTT. Translation gives CASSQQTSGLTDTQYF.

This clonotype was seen many times. The chain joins TRBV28 to TRBJ2-5; D is possibly TRBD1 (6 bases). This CDR3 is 14 amino acids long. From germline, CDR1 is MDHEN and CDR2 SYDVKM. V gave up 4 bases and J gave up 4 bases, with 13 bases separating them. In DNA form, the CDR3 reads TGTGCCAGCAGTTCACTACAGGGTAGAGAGACCCAGTACTTC. It translates to CASSSLQGRETQYF.

This clonotype has a count of ten or more. This chain uses TRBV27 with TRBJ1-1; the match to TRBD1 covers 7 bases. V lost 4 bases, J lost 4 bases, and 9 bases stayed unmatched. This CDR3 has 15 residues. Germline-derived CDR1 and CDR2 are MNHEY and SMNVEV (reference sequence). The CDR3 loop is CASSSHRQGGTEAFF. The CDR3 DNA reads TGTGCCAGCAGTTCCCACAGACAGGGAGGCACTGAAGCTTTCTTT.

In its sample, this clonotype was seen many times. V is TRBV20-1 and J is TRBJ1-5; 9 bases are shared with TRBD1. From germline, CDR1 is DFQATT and CDR2 SNEGSKA (reference sequence). CDR3 length: 13 residues. The ends lost 6 bases at V and 7 bases at J; junction bases unmatched: 7. The chain's CDR3 is CSAAGTGRQPQHF. The CDR3, as DNA: TGCAGTGCGGCAGGGACAGGGAGGCAGCCCCAGCATTTT.

This clonotype occurred many times. The CDR3 DNA reads TGTGCCAGCTTGATTCCACCCCCAGCGGGAGACAATGAGCAGTTCTTC. Translation gives CASLIPPPAGDNEQFF. This rearrangement joins TRBV6-2 or TRBV6-3 to TRBJ2-1; 8 bases align to TRBD2. This CDR3 has 16 residues. V shed 8 bases and J 5 bases; nucleotides not matched to a gene: 14. The germline CDR1 and CDR2 sequences are MNHEY and SVGEGT.

Notes on this clonotype: The conserved phenylalanine or tryptophan normally closing the CDR3 is absent here, so this likely arose from a read error. This rearrangement joins TRBV20-1 to TRBJ2-1; tentative D call: TRBD2 (6 bases). V lost 0 bases and J lost 5, with 14 bases in between. The CDR3 has 15 amino acids. The germline V gene encodes CDR1 DFQATT and CDR2 SNEGSKA (reference sequence). In DNA form, the CDR3 reads TGCAGTGCTAGAGATCTAGAAACTAGCCACAATGAGCAGTTCTCC. It codes for CSARDLETSHNEQFS.

Ten or more counts support this clonotype. The rearrangement joins TRBV5-5 to TRBJ2-7; weak D call: TRBD1 (5 bases). This CDR3 has 14 amino acids. V was trimmed by 2 bases and J by 1 base, leaving 10 bases between them. Germline loops: CDR1 SGHKS, CDR2 YYEKEE (reference sequence). This chain's CDR3 is CASSFQGSSYEQYF. For the CDR3, the DNA is TGTGCCAGCAGCTTCCAGGGCTCTTCCTACGAGCAGTACTTC.

This clonotype showed up many times. The chain uses TRBV12-3 or TRBV12-4 and TRBJ2-4; D may match TRBD1 or TRBD2 (5 bases each). Between the trimmed V and J ends, which lost 6 bases and 0 bases, there was a span of 15 bases. This CDR3 is built from 16 residues. This chain's CDR3 is CASSPGPLLAKNIQYF. The DNA for the CDR3 is TGTGCCAGCAGCCCGGGACCCCTATTAGCCAAAAACATTCAGTACTTC.

This clonotype was detected ten times or more. This chain links TRBV5-6 with TRBJ2-1; D remains ambiguous. CDR3 length: 17 residues. Germline V lookup: CDR1 SGHDT, CDR2 YYEEEE. Trimming took 0 bases from V and 0 from J, leaving 13 bases between them. The chain's CDR3 is CASSLGSAHSSYNEQFF. The DNA of the CDR3 is TGTGCCAGCAGCTTGGGATCCGCCCACTCCTCCTACAATGAGCAGTTCTTC.

In this sample, this clonotype turned up a few times. The chain recombines TRBV20-1 with TRBJ2-7; 8 nucleotides match TRBD2. There are 15 residues in the CDR3. Trimming removed 3 bases from V and 6 bases from J; junction bases left unmatched: 13. The germline gives CDR1 DFQATT, CDR2 SNEGSKA (reference sequence). CDR3 sequence (DNA): TGCAGTGCTAGGAGGCCGGGACTAGGTAAAAGCGAGCAGTACTTC. Protein sequence: CSARRPGLGKSEQYF.

In its sample, this clonotype was seen many times. V is TRBV20-1 and J is TRBJ2-6, with no clear D. Trimming pared 7 bases from V and 0 bases from J, leaving 10 bases between. The V gene's germline CDR1 is DFQATT and CDR2 SNEGSKA (reference sequence). This CDR3 contains 14 residues. The CDR3, as DNA: TGCAGTGGCTCTGATGGCTCTGGGGCCAACGTCCTGACTTTC. Translating it yields CSGSDGSGANVLTF.

This clonotype was picked up many times. In DNA, the CDR3 is TGTGCCACCGAACAGGGGAACCGCCAGCCCCAGCATTTT. Translating it yields CATEQGNRQPQHF. This chain connects TRBV28 to TRBJ1-5; 7 bases fit TRBD1. This CDR3 region has 13 residues. Germline V gene data show CDR1 as MDHEN and CDR2 as SYDVKM. J lost 7 bases, V lost 10 bases, and 10 bases had no gene match. Looking up the rest from reference TRBV28 and TRBJ1-5 gives the full variable domain: DVKVTQSSRYLVKRTGEKVFLECVQDMDHENMFWYRQDPGLGLRLIYFSYDVKMKEKGDIPEGYSVSREKKERFSLILESASTNQTSMYLCATEQGNRQPQHFGDGTRLSIL.

In its sample, this clonotype was seen many times. V and J are TRBV7-6 and TRBJ1-4, with a tentative D call TRBD1 (6 bases). V dropped 4 bases and J dropped 9 bases, with 12 bases sitting between them. Germline V lookup: CDR1 SGHVS, CDR2 FNYEAQ. The CDR3 is 13 amino acids. The CDR3 region is CASSSHRDKKLFF. In nucleotides, the CDR3 is TGTGCCAGCAGCTCCCACAGGGATAAAAAACTGTTTTTT.

This clonotype was seen ten or more times. The chain uses TRBV12-3 or TRBV12-4 and TRBJ1-4; no firm D call. The CDR3 runs to 15 residues. V was clipped by 3 bases and J by 3 bases, with 11 bases between them. The CDR3 loop is CASSLSPRSNEKLFF. The CDR3 nucleotides are TGTGCCAGCAGTTTGTCGCCGCGGTCTAATGAAAAACTGTTTTTT.

This clonotype is medium-sized by share. The rearrangement joins TRBV20-1 to TRBJ1-1; no definite D call. This CDR3 spans 11 amino acids. The germline V and J ends were trimmed by 5 bases and 6 bases, with 10 bases remaining between them. Germline CDR1 is DFQATT and CDR2 is SNEGSKA (reference sequence). As DNA, the CDR3 is TGCAGTGCTTTTCAACGGGCTGAAGCTTTCTTT. It codes for CSAFQRAEAFF.

This clonotype was counted many times. V gene TRBV6-5 combines with J gene TRBJ1-3; no firm D call. V shed 6 bases and J shed 3 bases, with 9 bases lying between them. Germline CDR1 reads MNHEY; CDR2 reads SVGAGI. The CDR3 totals 13 residues. In nucleotides, the CDR3 is TGTGCCAGCAGCCCGTCCGGTGGAAACACCATATATTTT. Its protein is CASSPSGGNTIYF.

The table lists this clonotype with many counts. The V and J genes are TRBV20-1 and TRBJ2-1; D assignment may be TRBD1 or TRBD2 (5 bases each). The V and J ends lost 1 base and 0 bases respectively, with 10 bases between them. The length of the CDR3 is 15 residues. CDR1 and CDR2 from the germline V gene are DFQATT and SNEGSKA (reference sequence). CDR3 DNA sequence: TGCAGTGCTAGAGGGGACGATACCTCCTACAATGAGCAGTTCTTC. Translating gives CSARGDDTSYNEQFF.

This clonotype was counted many times. The chain is built from TRBV11-3 and TRBJ2-2; D unclear. Trimming shortened V by 5 bases and J by 4 bases, and 8 bases separated the two germline ends. The germline gives CDR1 SGHNT, CDR2 YENEEA. This CDR3 spans 13 amino acids. The CDR3 nucleotides are TGTGCCAGCAGCCGTAGTGCCACCGGGGAGCTGTTTTTT. Translation gives CASSRSATGELFF. The full variable domain, completed using reference TRBV11-3 and TRBJ2-2, is EAGVVQSPRYKIIEKKQPVAFWCNPISGHNTLYWYLQNLGQGPELLIRYENEEAVDDSQLPKDRFSAERLKGVDSTLKIQPAELGDSAVYLCASSRSATGELFFGEGSRLTVL.

The chain recombines TRBV2 with TRBJ1-1, with D perhaps matching TRBD1 (5 bases). Germline CDR1 SNHLY, CDR2 FYNNEI. Trimming pared 4 bases from V and 5 bases from J, leaving 8 bases between. The CDR3 spans 12 residues. The CDR3 region has the DNA TGTGCCAGCAGTGGACAGAGGACTGAAGCTTTCTTT. Encoded protein: CASSGQRTEAFF. The full variable domain, in which reference TRBV2 and TRBJ1-1 provide the parts outside the CDR3, is EPEVTQTPSHQVTQMGQEVILRCVPISNHLYFYWYRQILGQKVEFLVSFYNNEISEKSEIFDDQFSVERPDGSNFTLKIRSTKLEDSAMYFCASSGQRTEAFFGQGTRLTVV.

This clonotype was detected many times. The rearrangement uses TRBV6-5 and TRBJ2-4; D is undetermined. V lost 2 bases and J lost 6, with 11 bases in between. The CDR3 has 14 residues. CDR1 MNHEY and CDR2 SVGAGI come from the germline V gene. The CDR3 nucleotides are TGTGCCAGCAGTTACCTAGGAACTGGAAACATTCAGTACTTC. It translates to CASSYLGTGNIQYF.